The present TCR beta chain was sequenced within a study of beta chain features in type 1 diabetes. Study results and limitations: Junctions at VDJ sites from type 1 diabetes patients had fewer insertions and more deletions.

Sequencing targeted expressed TCRB transcripts, as all isolated RNA had been reverse transcribed. The method was immunoSEQ multiplex PCR; TCRdb's version includes in-frame clones alone and lacks a portion of them. The sample carries fewer than 500,000 clones, 11% to 15% recorded once. The germline CDR1 and CDR2 sequences are MNHEY and SVGAGI. This CDR3 region has 13 residues. V lost 0 bases, J lost 4 bases, and 6 bases lay in between. Of note for this clone: Its target is unknown. Distinct nucleotide sequences in the sample also encode this CDR3.

The sequenced sample consisted of naive CD4+ T cells from blood. This clonotype originated in a man in his thirties or forties in good health. V and J are TRBV6-5 and TRBJ2-5; D tentatively fits TRBD1 or TRBD2 (5 bases each). The CDR3: CASSYSRGETQYF. The CDR3 nucleotides are TGTGCCAGCAGTTACTCGAGGGGAGAGACCCAGTACTTC.